This T cell receptor beta chain came from a study of T cell changes during pregnancy in multiple sclerosis. This CDR3 is 13 amino acids long. The V gene's germline CDR1 is SGDLS and CDR2 YYNGEE. V gave up 4 bases and J gave up 7 bases, with 14 bases separating them. Some clones are missing from TCRdb's copy, which holds only in-frame ones; the method was immunoSEQ multiplex PCR. The sample has 57,000 or so clones, under 95% seen once. The sequencing used peripheral blood, collected after pregnancy. The TCR originated in a female donor in good health, enrolled as a control in a pregnancy study. The chain has TRBV9 and TRBJ1-1; D call uncertain. CDR3 sequence: CASSPHQEGEAFF. The CDR3 nucleotides are TGTGCCAGCAGCCCCCATCAGGAGGGTGAAGCTTTCTTT.